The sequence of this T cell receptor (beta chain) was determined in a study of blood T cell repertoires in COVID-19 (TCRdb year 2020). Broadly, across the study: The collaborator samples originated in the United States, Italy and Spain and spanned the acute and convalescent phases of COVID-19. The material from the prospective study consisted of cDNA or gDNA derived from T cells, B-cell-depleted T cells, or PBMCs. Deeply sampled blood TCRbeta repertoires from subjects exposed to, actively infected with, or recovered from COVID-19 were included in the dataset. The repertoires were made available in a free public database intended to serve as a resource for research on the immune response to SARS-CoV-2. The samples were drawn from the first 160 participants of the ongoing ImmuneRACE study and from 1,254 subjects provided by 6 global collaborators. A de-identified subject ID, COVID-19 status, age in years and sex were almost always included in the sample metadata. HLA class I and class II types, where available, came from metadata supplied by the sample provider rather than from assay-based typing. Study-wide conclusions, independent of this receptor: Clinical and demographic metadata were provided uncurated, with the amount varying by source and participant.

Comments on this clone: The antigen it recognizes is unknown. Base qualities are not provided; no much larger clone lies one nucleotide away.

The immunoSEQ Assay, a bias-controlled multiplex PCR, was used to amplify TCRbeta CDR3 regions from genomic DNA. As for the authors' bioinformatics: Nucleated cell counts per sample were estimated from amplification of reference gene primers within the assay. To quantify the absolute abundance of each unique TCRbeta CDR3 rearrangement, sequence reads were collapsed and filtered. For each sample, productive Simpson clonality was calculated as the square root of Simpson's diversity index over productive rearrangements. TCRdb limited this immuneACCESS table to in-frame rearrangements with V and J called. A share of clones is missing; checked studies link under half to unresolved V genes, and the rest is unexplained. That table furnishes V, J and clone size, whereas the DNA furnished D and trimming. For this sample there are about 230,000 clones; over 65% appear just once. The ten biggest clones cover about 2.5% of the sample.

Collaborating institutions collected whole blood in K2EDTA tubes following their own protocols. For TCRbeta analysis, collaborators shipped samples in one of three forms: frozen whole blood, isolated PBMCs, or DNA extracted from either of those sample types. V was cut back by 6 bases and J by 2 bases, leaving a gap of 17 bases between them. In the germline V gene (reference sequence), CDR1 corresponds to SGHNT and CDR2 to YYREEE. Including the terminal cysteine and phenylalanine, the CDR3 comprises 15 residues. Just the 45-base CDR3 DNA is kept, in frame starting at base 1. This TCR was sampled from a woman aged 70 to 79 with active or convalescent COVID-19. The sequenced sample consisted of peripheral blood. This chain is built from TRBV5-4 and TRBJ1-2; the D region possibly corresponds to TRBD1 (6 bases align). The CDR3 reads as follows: CASTFGGGQNYGYTF. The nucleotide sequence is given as TGTGCCAGCACCTTCGGCGGGGGACAAAACTATGGCTACACCTTC.